The entry below describes one T cell receptor beta chain. The antigen remains undetermined. CDR3 length: 15 residues. Germline-derived CDR1 and CDR2 are MNHEY and SMNVEV (reference sequence). J gave up 9 bases and V 3 bases, and 4 bases lay outside the gene matches. This entry comes from a study of T cell repertoires in cytomegalovirus infection. TCRdb redid the calling of the reads with MiXCR, one entry per CDR3 protein. The sample holds 800,000 to 950,000 distinct CDR3 sequences, 30% to 35% seen once. The sequence was obtained from a human donor in good health (CMV status not recorded). Some clones in this sample may be carry-over from other donors' samples. This chain links TRBV27 with TRBJ2-1, with 14 bases aligning to TRBD2. The sequencing here drew on cultured CD8+ T cells from PBMCs, taken from culture after CMV antigen stimulation. The CDR3 sequence is CASSLGLAGDFEQFF. Written as DNA, the CDR3 is TGTGCCAGCAGTTTGGGACTAGCGGGGGACTTTGAGCAGTTCTTC.